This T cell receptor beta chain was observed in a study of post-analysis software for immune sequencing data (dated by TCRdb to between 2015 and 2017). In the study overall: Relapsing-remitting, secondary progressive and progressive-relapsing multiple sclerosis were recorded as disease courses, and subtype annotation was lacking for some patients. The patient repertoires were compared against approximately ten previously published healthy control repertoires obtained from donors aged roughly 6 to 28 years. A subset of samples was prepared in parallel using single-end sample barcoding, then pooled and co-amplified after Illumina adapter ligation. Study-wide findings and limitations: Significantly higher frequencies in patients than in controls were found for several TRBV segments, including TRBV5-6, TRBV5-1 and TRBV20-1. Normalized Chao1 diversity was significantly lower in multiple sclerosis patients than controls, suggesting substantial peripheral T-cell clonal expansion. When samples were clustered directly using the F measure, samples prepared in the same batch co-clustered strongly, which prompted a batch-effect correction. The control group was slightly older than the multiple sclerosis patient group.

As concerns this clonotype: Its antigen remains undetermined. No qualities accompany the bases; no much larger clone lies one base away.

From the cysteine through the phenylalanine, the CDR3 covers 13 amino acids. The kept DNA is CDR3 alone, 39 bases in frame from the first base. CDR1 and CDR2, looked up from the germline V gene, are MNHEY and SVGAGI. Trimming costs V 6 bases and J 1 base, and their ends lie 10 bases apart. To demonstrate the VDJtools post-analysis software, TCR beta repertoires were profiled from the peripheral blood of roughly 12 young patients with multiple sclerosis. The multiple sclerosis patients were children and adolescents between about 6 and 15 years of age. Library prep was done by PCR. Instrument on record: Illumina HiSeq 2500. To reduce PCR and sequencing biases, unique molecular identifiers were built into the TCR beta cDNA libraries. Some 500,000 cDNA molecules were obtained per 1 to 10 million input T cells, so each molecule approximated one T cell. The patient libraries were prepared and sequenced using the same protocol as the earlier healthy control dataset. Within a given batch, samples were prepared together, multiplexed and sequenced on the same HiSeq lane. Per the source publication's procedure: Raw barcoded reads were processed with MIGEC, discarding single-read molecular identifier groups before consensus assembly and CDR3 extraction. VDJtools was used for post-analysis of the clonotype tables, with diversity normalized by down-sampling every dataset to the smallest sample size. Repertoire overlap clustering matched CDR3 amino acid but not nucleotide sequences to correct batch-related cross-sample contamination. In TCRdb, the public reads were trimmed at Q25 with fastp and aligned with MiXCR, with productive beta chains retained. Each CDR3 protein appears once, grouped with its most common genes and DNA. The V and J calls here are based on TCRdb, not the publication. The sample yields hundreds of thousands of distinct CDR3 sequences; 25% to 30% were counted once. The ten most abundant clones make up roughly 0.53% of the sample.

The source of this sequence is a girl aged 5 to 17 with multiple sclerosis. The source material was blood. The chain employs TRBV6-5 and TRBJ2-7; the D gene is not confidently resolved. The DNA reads TGTGCCAGCAGCGACCAGGAGTCCTACGAGCAGTACTTC. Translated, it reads CASSDQESYEQYF.